This T cell receptor (beta chain) comes out of a study of CD4+ T cells in melanoma (dated by TCRdb to between 2022 and 2023). A note on the overall study: Neoantigen-specific CD4+ T cells in human melanoma were what the study investigated.

Donors were patients with melanoma. The CDR3 numbers 16 residues from cysteine through phenylalanine. Here the CDR3 DNA is all that survives: 48 bases in frame from base 1. The CDR1 and CDR2 encoded by the germline V gene are KGHSH and LQKENI. The junction carries 19 bases between V and J, which are trimmed by 0 bases and 10 bases respectively. Study-wide conclusions, independent of this receptor: Neoantigen-specific CD4+ T cells were reported to be correlated with the function of CD8+ T cells, macrophages and B cells. Diverse differentiation states were reported to be shown by neoantigen-specific CD4+ T cells in melanoma.

Library construction relied on the immunoSEQ multiplex PCR assay. TCRdb holds this immuneACCESS table with in-frame rearrangements only. Some clones are missing; in checked studies, unresolved V genes explain under half, and the rest has no known cause. The sample table lists around 55,000 clones, approximately 74% of them with a count of one. In total, the top ten clones hold roughly 4.4% of the sample. In the case of this clone: Its antigen is unknown. Per-base qualities were not stored, and no clone one base away is much larger.

The receptor was derived from a human donor with melanoma. The sequence links TRBV18 to TRBJ2-1; the D gene is perhaps TRBD2, on 6 matching bases. Specimen: tumor tissue. Here is the DNA: TGTGCCAGCTCACCACCTGACTGGGCGGTAAGCGGGGAGCAGTTCTTC. It encodes CASSPPDWAVSGEQFF.